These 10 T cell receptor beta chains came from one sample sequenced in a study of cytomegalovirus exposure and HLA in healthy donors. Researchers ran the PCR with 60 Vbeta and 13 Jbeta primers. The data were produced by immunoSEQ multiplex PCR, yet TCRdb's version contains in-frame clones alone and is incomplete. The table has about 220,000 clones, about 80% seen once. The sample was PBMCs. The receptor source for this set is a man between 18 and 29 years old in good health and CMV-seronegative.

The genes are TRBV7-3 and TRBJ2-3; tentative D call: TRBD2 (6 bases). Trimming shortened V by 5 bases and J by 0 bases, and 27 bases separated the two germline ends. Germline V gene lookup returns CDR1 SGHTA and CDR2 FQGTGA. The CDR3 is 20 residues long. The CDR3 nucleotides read TGTGCCAGCAGCCGGGGGTCGGGCGGAAGCCTAGGGGTAAGCACAGATACGCAGTATTTT. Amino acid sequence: CASSRGSGGSLGVSTDTQYF.

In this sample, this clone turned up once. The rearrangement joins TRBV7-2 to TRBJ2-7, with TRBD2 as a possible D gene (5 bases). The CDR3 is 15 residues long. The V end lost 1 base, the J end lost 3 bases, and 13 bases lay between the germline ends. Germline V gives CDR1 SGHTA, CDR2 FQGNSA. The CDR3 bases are TGTGCCAGCAGCTTAGTGGCGGGTAGAGGCTACGAGCAGTACTTC. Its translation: CASSLVAGRGYEQYF. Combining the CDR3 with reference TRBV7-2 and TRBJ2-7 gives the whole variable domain GAGVSQSPSNKVTEKGKDVELRCDPISGHTALYWYRQSLGQGLEFLIYFQGNSAPDKSGLPSDRFSAERTGGSVSTLTIQRTQQEDSAVYLCASSLVAGRGYEQYFGPGTRLTVT.

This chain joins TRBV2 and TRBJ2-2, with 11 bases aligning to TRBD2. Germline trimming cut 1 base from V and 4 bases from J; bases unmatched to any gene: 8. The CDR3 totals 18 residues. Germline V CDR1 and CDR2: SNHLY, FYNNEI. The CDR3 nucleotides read TGTGCCAGCAGTGAAGTTGGTGGGACTAGCGGATTCACCGGGGAGCTGTTTTTT. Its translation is CASSEVGGTSGFTGELFF.

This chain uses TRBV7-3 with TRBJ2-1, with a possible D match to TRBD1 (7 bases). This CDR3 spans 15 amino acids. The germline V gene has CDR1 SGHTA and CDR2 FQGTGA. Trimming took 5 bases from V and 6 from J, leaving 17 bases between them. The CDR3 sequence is CASSPGGYDLNEQFF. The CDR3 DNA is TGTGCCAGCAGCCCAGGGGGGTATGATCTCAATGAGCAGTTCTTC.

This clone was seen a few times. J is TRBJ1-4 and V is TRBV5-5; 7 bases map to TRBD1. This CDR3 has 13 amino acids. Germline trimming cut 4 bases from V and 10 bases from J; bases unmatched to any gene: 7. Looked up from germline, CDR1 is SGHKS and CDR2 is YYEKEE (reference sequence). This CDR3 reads CASSVDRAGKLFF. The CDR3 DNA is TGTGCCAGCAGCGTTGACAGGGCTGGAAAACTGTTTTTT.

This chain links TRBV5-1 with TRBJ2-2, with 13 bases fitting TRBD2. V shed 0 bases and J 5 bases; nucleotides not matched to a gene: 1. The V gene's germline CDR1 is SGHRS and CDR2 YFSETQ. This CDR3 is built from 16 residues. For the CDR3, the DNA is TGCGCCAGCAGCTTGGAGGGACTAGCGGGAACCGGGGAGCTGTTTTTT. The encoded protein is CASSLEGLAGTGELFF. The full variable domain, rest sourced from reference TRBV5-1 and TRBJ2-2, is KAGVTQTPRYLIKTRGQQVTLSCSPISGHRSVSWYQQTPGQGLQFLFEYFSETQRNKGNFPGRFSGRQFSNSRSEMNVSTLELGDSALYLCASSLEGLAGTGELFFGEGSRLTVL.

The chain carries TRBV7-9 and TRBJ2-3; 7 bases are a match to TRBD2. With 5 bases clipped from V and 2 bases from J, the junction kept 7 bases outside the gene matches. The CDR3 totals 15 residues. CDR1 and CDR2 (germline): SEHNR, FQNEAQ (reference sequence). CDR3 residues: CASSKASGHTDTQYF. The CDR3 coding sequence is TGTGCCAGCAGCAAAGCTAGCGGTCACACAGATACGCAGTATTTT.

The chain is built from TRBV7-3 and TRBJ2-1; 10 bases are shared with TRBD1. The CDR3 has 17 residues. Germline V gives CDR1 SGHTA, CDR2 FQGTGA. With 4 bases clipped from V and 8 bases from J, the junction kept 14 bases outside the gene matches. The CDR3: CASSYAAGTGDVDEQFF. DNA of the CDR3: TGTGCCAGCAGCTATGCCGCGGGGACAGGGGATGTCGATGAGCAGTTCTTC. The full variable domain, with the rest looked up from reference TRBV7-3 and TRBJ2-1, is GAGVSQTPSNKVTEKGKYVELRCDPISGHTALYWYRQSLGQGPEFLIYFQGTGAADDSGLPNDRFFAVRPEGSVSTLKIQRTERGDSAVYLCASSYAAGTGDVDEQFFGPGTRLTVL.

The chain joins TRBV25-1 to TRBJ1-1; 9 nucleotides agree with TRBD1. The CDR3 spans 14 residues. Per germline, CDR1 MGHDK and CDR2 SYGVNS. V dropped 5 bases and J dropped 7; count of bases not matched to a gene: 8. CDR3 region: CASSQTGGLSEAFF. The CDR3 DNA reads TGTGCCAGCAGTCAGACAGGGGGGCTGAGTGAAGCTTTCTTT.

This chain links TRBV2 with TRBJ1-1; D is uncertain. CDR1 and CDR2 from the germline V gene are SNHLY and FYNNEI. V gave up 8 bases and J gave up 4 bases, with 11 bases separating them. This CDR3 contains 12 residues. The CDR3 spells CASLAASTEAFF. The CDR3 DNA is TGTGCCAGCTTGGCAGCGAGCACTGAAGCTTTCTTT.